These 22 T cell receptor beta chains were all obtained from the same sample, sequenced in a study of T-cell reconstitution after alpha-beta-depleted transplantation in children. Using unique molecular identifiers, the investigators prepared the TCRbeta library. TCRdb fed the PCR reads into MiXCR, producing one record per CDR3 protein. This table has about 980,000 distinct CDR3 sequences, about 31% appearing once. The source was PBMCs, mostly from graft donor cells, collected 360 days after TCRalphabeta/CD19-depleted stem cell transplant. The receptors originated from a boy under two years old who had a stem cell transplant for SCID, so the T cells may come from the graft donor.

V is TRBV27 and J is TRBJ2-1; 13 positions agree with TRBD2. This CDR3 has 16 amino acids. The germline CDR1 and CDR2 sequences are MNHEY and SMNVEV (reference sequence). With 5 bases clipped from V and 3 bases from J, the junction kept 4 bases outside the gene matches. Here the CDR3 reads CASSAGLAGIYNEQFF. CDR3 in DNA: TGTGCCAGCAGTGCGGGACTAGCGGGAATCTACAATGAGCAGTTCTTC.

V usage is TRBV3-1 and J usage is TRBJ2-5, with D perhaps matching TRBD1 or TRBD2 (6 bases each). The CDR3 covers 17 residues. The germline V gene has CDR1 LGHDT and CDR2 YNNKEL (reference sequence). V lost 4 bases to trimming and J lost 2 bases, with 20 bases between them. The CDR3 coding sequence is TGTGCCAGCAGCCGCCCCCGTACCGGGGGCCCTCAAGAGACCCAGTACTTC. As protein: CASSRPRTGGPQETQYF.

There are a few counts of this clonotype. The chain combines TRBV5-1 with TRBJ2-5, with D hard to call. The CDR3 extends over 13 amino acids. Trimming cost V 6 bases and J 1 base, with 10 bases left between them. In germline, CDR1 is SGHRS, CDR2 YFSETQ. CDR3 sequence reads: CASTRTSQETQYF. As DNA, the CDR3 is TGCGCCAGCACCCGAACCTCCCAAGAGACCCAGTACTTC.

This clonotype has just a few counts. V and J are TRBV7-8 and TRBJ2-7; D unclear. CDR3 length equals 17 residues. CDR1 and CDR2 from the germline V gene are SGHVS and FQNEAQ. Trimming shortened V by 7 bases and J by 7 bases, and 29 bases separated the two germline ends. The CDR3 sequence is CASNNPGLGSELREQYF. CDR3 bases: TGTGCCAGCAACAACCCCGGTCTAGGATCCGAGCTTAGGGAGCAGTACTTC. The whole variable domain, remainder taken from reference TRBV7-8 and TRBJ2-7, is GAGVSQSPRYKVAKRGQDVALRCDPISGHVSLFWYQQALGQGPEFLTYFQNEAQLDKSGLPSDRFFAERPEGSVSTLKIQRTQQEDSAVYLCASNNPGLGSELREQYFGPGTRLTVT.

V and J are TRBV18 and TRBJ1-6, with D hard to call. Trimming stripped 3 bases from V and 10 bases from J, with 16 bases between. CDR3 size: 15 residues. Germline values: CDR1 KGHSH, CDR2 LQKENI. CDR3 nucleotides: TGTGCCAGCTCACCCAGCGGCAACTCGGAATCACCCCTCCACTTT. This codes for CASSPSGNSESPLHF.

V gene TRBV5-1 combines with J gene TRBJ2-5, with 12 nucleotides matching TRBD2. Trimming took 3 bases from V and 7 from J; bases not matched to a gene: 7. Germline assignment: CDR1 SGHRS and CDR2 YFSETQ. This CDR3 contains 15 residues. CDR3: CASSSSGGAGVTQYF. CDR3 sequence (DNA): TGCGCCAGCAGCTCTAGCGGGGGGGCCGGCGTGACCCAGTACTTC.

This clonotype was seen only a few times. V gene TRBV6-2 or TRBV6-3 combines with J gene TRBJ2-2; D not certain. Deletions cut 1 base from V and 0 bases from J, with 3 bases between. Germline V lookup: CDR1 MNHEY, CDR2 SVGEGT. This CDR3 has 14 amino acids. Here the CDR3 reads CASSYFTNTGELFF. The CDR3 DNA follows: TGTGCCAGCAGTTACTTTACGAACACCGGGGAGCTGTTTTTT.

The V call is TRBV9, the J call TRBJ2-1, with 11 positions matching TRBD2. V trimming: 4 bases; J trimming: 8 bases; junction bases outside the gene matches: 11. Germline V gene data show CDR1 as SGDLS and CDR2 as YYNGEE. This CDR3 is 16 amino acids long. CDR3: CASSFPASGGSHEQFF. In nucleotides, the CDR3 is TGTGCCAGCAGCTTCCCGGCTAGCGGGGGGAGCCATGAGCAGTTCTTC.

CDR3 sequence reads: CATSDPHRGEETQYF. CDR3 nucleotide sequence: TGTGCCACCAGTGACCCCCACAGGGGTGAAGAGACCCAGTACTTC. The genes are TRBV24-1 and TRBJ2-5; TRBD1 matches at 7 bases. The CDR3 covers 15 residues. The germline V gene encodes CDR1 KGHDR and CDR2 SFDVKD. V gave up 4 bases and J gave up 3 bases; unmatched junction bases: 7.

The gene calls are TRBV20-1 and TRBJ1-5, with 10 positions matching TRBD1. This CDR3 spans 15 amino acids. From germline, CDR1 is DFQATT and CDR2 SNEGSKA (reference sequence). Trimming took 3 bases from V and 8 from J; bases not matched to a gene: 10. CDR3 in DNA: TGCAGTGCTAGGAGGGCGACAGGGGGCTTGGAGCCCCAGCATTTT. Residues: CSARRATGGLEPQHF.

This chain joins TRBV15 and TRBJ1-2; D is uncertain. The CDR3 contains 13 residues. Germline CDR1 and CDR2: LNHNV and YYDKDF (reference sequence). Trimming took 4 bases from V and 6 from J, leaving 12 bases between them. CDR3 sequence reads: CATSTAGNDGYTF. In nucleotides, the CDR3 is TGTGCCACCAGCACTGCGGGGAACGATGGCTACACCTTC. Supplemented by reference TRBV15 and TRBJ1-2, the full variable domain reads DAMVIQNPRYQVTQFGKPVTLSCSQTLNHNVMYWYQQKSSQAPKLLFHYYDKDFNNEADTPDNFQSRRPNTSFCFLDIRSPGLGDTAMYLCATSTAGNDGYTFGSGTRLTVV.

V gene TRBV12-3 or TRBV12-4 combines with J gene TRBJ2-1, with 8 bases lining up with TRBD2. Trimming at V came to 3 bases and at J to 7 bases, leaving 14 bases not matched to a gene. The CDR3 consists of 17 residues. The CDR3 protein is CASSFSVSGGGRNEQFF. CDR3 DNA sequence: TGTGCCAGCAGTTTCAGCGTCAGCGGGGGAGGTCGGAATGAGCAGTTCTTC.

This clonotype turned up a few times. The chain uses TRBV28 and TRBJ2-3; TRBD2 aligns across 7 bases. The CDR3 is made up of 16 amino acids. V dropped 6 bases and J dropped 1; count of bases not matched to a gene: 10. The V gene's germline CDR1 is MDHEN and CDR2 SYDVKM. This chain's CDR3 is CASSKGTTGGTDTQYF. Written as DNA, the CDR3 is TGTGCCAGCAGCAAAGGGACTACCGGAGGCACAGATACGCAGTATTTT.

The chain links TRBV2 to TRBJ2-5; 10 positions match TRBD2. The trim removed 4 bases at V and 4 bases at J, leaving 9 bases unmatched. CDR1 SNHLY and CDR2 FYNNEI come from the germline V gene. This CDR3 contains 16 residues. The CDR3 protein is CASSGAYGLAVETQYF. CDR3 nucleotide sequence: TGTGCCAGCAGTGGGGCCTACGGACTAGCGGTAGAGACCCAGTACTTC.

This clonotype has a single count. The chain has TRBV12-3 or TRBV12-4 and TRBJ1-2; D not certain. V shed 3 bases and J shed 8 bases, with 13 bases lying between them. The CDR3 is made up of 13 amino acids. CDR3 amino acids: CASSLLAGGGYTF. The CDR3, as DNA: TGTGCCAGCAGTTTGTTGGCAGGAGGCGGCTACACCTTC.

This chain links TRBV12-3 or TRBV12-4 with TRBJ1-4; TRBD1 agrees at 7 bases. With V trimmed by 5 bases and J by 4 bases, 10 bases remained unmatched. The CDR3 has 16 amino acids. CDR3 loop: CASSRDPTGVNEKLFF. CDR3 bases: TGTGCCAGCAGTCGGGACCCAACAGGGGTTAATGAAAAACTGTTTTTT.

The CDR3 spells CASSQKGGRTEAFF. The CDR3 nucleotides are TGCGCCAGCAGCCAAAAGGGGGGGCGGACTGAAGCTTTCTTT. The chain combines TRBV4-3 with TRBJ1-1, with D perhaps matching TRBD1 (6 bases). Germline lookup yields CDR1 LGHNA and CDR2 YSLEER. The CDR3 has 14 amino acids. V was shortened by 2 bases and J by 5 bases, with 12 bases between the two germline ends.

This CDR3 reads CASSLFLTSKGATNEKLFF. As DNA, the CDR3 is TGTGCCAGCAGTTTATTTCTCACTTCCAAGGGCGCAACTAATGAAAAACTGTTTTTT. V usage is TRBV28 and J usage is TRBJ1-4, with D uncertain. With 1 base removed from V and 0 bases from J, the gap between germline ends came to 18 bases. Germline V gives CDR1 MDHEN, CDR2 SYDVKM. This CDR3 is built from 19 residues.

This clonotype has a single count. The V and J genes are TRBV20-1 and TRBJ1-5; 10 bases are shared with TRBD1. The CDR3 runs 18 residues. Trimming removed 1 base from V and 3 bases from J; junction bases left unmatched: 12. The germline gives CDR1 DFQATT, CDR2 SNEGSKA (reference sequence). CDR3: CSARVPPGTGDVNQPQHF. The CDR3, as DNA: TGCAGTGCTAGAGTACCACCCGGGACAGGGGACGTCAATCAGCCCCAGCATTTT.

The chain employs TRBV20-1 and TRBJ1-4, with 9 bases matching TRBD1. Germline values: CDR1 DFQATT, CDR2 SNEGSKA (reference sequence). V lost 5 bases, J lost 3 bases, and 4 bases stayed unmatched. The CDR3 is made up of 14 amino acids. The CDR3 DNA reads as TGCAGTGCTGAAGACAGGGGGGCTAATGAAAAACTGTTTTTT. Translated: CSAEDRGANEKLFF.

This clonotype was counted only a few times. The V and J genes are TRBV7-2 and TRBJ2-1; D tentatively reads TRBD1 or TRBD2 (6 bases each). The CDR3 has 14 residues. Trimming removed 4 bases at V and 9 bases at J, with 16 bases between. Germline CDR1 is SGHTA and CDR2 is FQGNSA. For the CDR3, the DNA is TGTGCCAGCAGCTCTACCTATGGAGGGGGTGAGCAGTTCTTC. This codes for CASSSTYGGGEQFF.

The V call is TRBV24-1, the J call TRBJ2-1, with no clear D. The CDR3 loop spans 13 amino acids. V was trimmed by 4 bases and J by 7 bases, leaving 10 bases between them. From germline, CDR1 is KGHDR and CDR2 SFDVKD. In DNA, the CDR3 is TGTGCCACCAGTGACCCTAGTAGGAATGAGCAGTTCTTC. Protein: CATSDPSRNEQFF.